This T cell receptor beta chain emerged from a study of cytomegalovirus exposure and HLA in healthy donors. Study at large: Around 85 million unique TCR sequences came from HLA-typed donors in an early release.

PCR was performed using 60 Vbeta and 13 Jbeta primers. TCRdb's table, derived via immunoSEQ multiplex PCR, lists solely in-frame clones and lacks some. The sample has 130,000 or so clones, roughly four fifths seen once. This CDR3 is built from 13 residues. Germline V gene lookup returns CDR1 MNHEY and CDR2 SVGAGI. V was trimmed by 6 bases and J by 7 bases, leaving 15 bases between them. As concerns this clone: The antigen is not known.

General study findings and limits: A later analysis revealed that TCR association rates differed between HLA loci, peaking at DRB1 and bottoming out at HLA-C. In a later analysis, a genetic analysis reported fewer productive-TCR N-insertions in an Asian-associated ancestry cluster than the cohort average.

The genes are TRBV6-5 and TRBJ1-1, with D possibly being TRBD1 (5 bases). The sequencing sample was made of PBMCs. This receptor was identified in a woman in her sixties or seventies in good health and CMV-seronegative. The DNA for the CDR3 is TGTGCCAGCAGCTCCTGGGGCTCCGGTGAAGCTTTCTTT. Its translation: CASSSWGSGEAFF.